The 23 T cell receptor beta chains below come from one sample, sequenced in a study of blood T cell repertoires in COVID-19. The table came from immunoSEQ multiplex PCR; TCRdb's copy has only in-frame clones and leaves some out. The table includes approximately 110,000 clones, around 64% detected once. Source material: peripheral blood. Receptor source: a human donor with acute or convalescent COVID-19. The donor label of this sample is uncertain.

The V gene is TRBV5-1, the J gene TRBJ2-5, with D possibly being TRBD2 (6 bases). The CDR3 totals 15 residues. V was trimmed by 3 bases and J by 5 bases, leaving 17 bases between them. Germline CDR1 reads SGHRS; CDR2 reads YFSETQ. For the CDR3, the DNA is TGCGCCAGCAGCTCGTGGGGGGAAGCGGGTGAGACCCAGTACTTC. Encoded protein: CASSSWGEAGETQYF.

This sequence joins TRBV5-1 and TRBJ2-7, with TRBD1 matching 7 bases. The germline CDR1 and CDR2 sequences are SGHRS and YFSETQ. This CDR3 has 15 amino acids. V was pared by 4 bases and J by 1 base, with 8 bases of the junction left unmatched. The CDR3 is CASSPRQGKSYEQYF. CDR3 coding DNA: TGCGCCAGCAGCCCCAGACAGGGAAAATCCTACGAGCAGTACTTC.

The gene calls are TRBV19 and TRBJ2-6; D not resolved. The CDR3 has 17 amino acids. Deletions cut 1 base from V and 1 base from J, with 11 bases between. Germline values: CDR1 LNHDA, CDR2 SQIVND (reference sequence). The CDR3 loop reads CASSIAGLGSGANVLTF. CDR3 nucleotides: TGTGCCAGTAGTATAGCAGGCCTGGGTTCTGGGGCCAACGTCCTGACTTTC.

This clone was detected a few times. The CDR3 coding sequence is TGTGCCAGCTCGTCGGGGACAGGGGGCATCACAGATACGCAGTATTTT. This gives the protein CASSSGTGGITDTQYF. This chain joins TRBV18 and TRBJ2-3, with 12 nucleotides matching TRBD1. This CDR3 contains 16 residues. Trimming removed 6 bases from V and 2 bases from J; junction bases left unmatched: 6. CDR1 KGHSH and CDR2 LQKENI come from the germline V gene.

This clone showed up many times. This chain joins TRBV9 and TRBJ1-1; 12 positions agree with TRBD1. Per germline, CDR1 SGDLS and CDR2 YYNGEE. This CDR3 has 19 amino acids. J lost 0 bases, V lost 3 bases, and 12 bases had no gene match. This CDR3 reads CASSANPGQGASMNTEAFF. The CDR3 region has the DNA TGTGCCAGCAGCGCTAACCCGGGACAGGGGGCATCGATGAACACTGAAGCTTTCTTT.

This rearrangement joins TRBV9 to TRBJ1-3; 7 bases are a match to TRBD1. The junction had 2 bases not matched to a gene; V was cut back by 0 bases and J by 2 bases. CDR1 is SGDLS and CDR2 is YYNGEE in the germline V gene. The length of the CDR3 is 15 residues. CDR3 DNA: TGTGCCAGCAGCGTAGAAACAGGGGCTGGAAACACCATATATTTT. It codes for CASSVETGAGNTIYF.

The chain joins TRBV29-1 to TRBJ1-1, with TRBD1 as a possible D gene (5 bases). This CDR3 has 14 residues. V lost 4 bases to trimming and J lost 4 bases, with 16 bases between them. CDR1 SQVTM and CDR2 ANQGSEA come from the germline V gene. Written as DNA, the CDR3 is TGCAGCGTTGTTTCCGCAGGGTTTCGCACTGAAGCTTTCTTT. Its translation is CSVVSAGFRTEAFF.

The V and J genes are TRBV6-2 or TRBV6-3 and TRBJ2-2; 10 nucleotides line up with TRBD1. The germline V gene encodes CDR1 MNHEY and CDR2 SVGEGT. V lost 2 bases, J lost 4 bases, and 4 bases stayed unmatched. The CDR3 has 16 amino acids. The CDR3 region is CASSYPRTGGTGELFF. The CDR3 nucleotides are TGTGCCAGCAGTTACCCGAGGACAGGGGGCACCGGGGAGCTGTTTTTT.

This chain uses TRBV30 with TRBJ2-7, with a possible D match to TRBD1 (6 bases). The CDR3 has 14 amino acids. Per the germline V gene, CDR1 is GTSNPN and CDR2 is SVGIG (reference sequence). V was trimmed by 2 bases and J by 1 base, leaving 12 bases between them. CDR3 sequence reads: CAWSPHRVSYEQYF. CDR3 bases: TGTGCCTGGAGTCCCCACAGGGTGTCCTACGAGCAGTACTTC.

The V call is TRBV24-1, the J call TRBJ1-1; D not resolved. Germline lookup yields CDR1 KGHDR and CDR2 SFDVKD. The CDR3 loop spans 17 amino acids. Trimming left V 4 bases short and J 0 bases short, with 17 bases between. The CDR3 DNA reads TGTGCCACCAGTGACCTCCGGTTCAGGCCCTTGAACACTGAAGCTTTCTTT. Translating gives CATSDLRFRPLNTEAFF.

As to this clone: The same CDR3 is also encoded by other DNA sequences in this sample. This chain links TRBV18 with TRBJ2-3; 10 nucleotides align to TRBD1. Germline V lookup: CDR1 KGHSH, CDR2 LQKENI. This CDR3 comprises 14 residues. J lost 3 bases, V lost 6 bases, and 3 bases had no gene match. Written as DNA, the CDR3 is TGTGCCAGCTCGAGGACAGGGGGGACAGATACGCAGTATTTT. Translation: CASSRTGGTDTQYF.

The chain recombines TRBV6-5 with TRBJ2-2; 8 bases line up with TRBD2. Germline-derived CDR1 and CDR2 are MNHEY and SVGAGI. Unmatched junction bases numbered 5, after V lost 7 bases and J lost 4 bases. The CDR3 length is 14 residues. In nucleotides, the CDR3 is TGTGCCAGCACCGCTGCGGGGGGCACCGGGGAGCTGTTTTTT. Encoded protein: CASTAAGGTGELFF.

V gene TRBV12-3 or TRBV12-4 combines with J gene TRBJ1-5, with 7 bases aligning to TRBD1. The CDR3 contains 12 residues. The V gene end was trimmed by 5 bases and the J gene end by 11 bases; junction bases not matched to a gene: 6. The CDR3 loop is CASSGVRGTQHF. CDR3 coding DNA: TGTGCCAGCAGTGGGGTCAGGGGGACCCAGCATTTT.

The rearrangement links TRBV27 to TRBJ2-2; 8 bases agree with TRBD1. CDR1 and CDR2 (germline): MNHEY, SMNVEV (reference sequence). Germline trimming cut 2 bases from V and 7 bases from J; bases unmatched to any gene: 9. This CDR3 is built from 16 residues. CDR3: CASSLDGRGRNGELFF. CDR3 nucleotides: TGTGCCAGCAGTTTAGACGGCAGGGGGCGGAACGGGGAGCTGTTTTTT.

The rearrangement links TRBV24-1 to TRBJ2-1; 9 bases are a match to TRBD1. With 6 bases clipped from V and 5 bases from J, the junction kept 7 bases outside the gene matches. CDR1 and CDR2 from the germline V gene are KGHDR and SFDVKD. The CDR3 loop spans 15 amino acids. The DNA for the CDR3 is TGTGCCACCAGTCGCGGGACAGGGAGAAACAATGAGCAGTTCTTC. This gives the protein CATSRGTGRNNEQFF.

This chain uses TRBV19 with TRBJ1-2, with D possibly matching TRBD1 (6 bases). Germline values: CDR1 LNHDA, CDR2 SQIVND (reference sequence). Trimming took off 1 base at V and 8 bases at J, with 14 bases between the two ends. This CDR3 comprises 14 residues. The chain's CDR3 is CASSIADSPNGYTF. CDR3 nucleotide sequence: TGTGCCAGTAGTATAGCGGACAGCCCCAACGGCTACACCTTC.

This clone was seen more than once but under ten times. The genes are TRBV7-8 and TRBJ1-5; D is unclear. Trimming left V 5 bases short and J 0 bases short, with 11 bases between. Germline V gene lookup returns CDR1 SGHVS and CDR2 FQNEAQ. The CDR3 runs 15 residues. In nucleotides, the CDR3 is TGTGCCAGCAGCCCCACTGAGAATAGCAATCAGCCCCAGCATTTT. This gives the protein CASSPTENSNQPQHF.

CDR3 protein: CASSVAAGTNTGELFF. CDR3 coding DNA: TGTGCCAGCAGCGTAGCGGCGGGGACGAACACCGGGGAGCTGTTTTTT. The V and J genes are TRBV9 and TRBJ2-2, with D maybe TRBD2 (6 bases). This CDR3 is built from 16 residues. CDR1 and CDR2 (germline): SGDLS, YYNGEE. Trimming took off 0 bases at V and 0 bases at J, with 9 bases between the two ends.

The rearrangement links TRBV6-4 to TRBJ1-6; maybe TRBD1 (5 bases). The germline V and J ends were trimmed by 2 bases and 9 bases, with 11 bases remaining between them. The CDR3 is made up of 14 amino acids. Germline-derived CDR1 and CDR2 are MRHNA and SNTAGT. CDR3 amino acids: CASSDTAGVSPLHF. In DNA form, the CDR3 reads TGTGCCAGCAGTGACACGGCGGGGGTTTCACCCCTCCACTTT.

The CDR3 protein is CATSDFRQGDTEAFF. As DNA, the CDR3 is TGTGCCACCAGTGATTTTCGACAGGGTGACACTGAAGCTTTCTTT. The genes are TRBV24-1 and TRBJ1-1; 7 nucleotides agree with TRBD1. This CDR3 is 15 amino acids long. V was clipped by 1 base and J by 3 bases; unmatched bases: 4. From germline, CDR1 is KGHDR and CDR2 SFDVKD.

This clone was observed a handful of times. The CDR3 DNA sequence: TGTGCCAGCAGTGAACGACCGGGTGAGCAGTTCTTC. Amino acids: CASSERPGEQFF. The chain uses TRBV6-1 and TRBJ2-1; D is unclear. V gave up 2 bases and J gave up 9 bases, with 8 bases separating them. The CDR3 contains 12 residues. Per germline, CDR1 MNHNS and CDR2 SASEGT.

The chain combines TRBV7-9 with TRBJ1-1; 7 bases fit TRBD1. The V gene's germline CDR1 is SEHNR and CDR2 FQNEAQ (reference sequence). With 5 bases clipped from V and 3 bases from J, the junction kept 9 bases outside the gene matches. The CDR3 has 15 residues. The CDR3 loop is CASSPATGWDTEAFF. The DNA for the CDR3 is TGTGCCAGCAGCCCCGCGACAGGGTGGGACACTGAAGCTTTCTTT.

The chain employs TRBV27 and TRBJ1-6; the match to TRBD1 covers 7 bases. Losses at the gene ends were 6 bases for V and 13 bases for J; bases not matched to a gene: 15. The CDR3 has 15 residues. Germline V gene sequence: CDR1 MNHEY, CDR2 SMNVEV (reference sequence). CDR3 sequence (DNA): TGTGCCAGCAGACAAGCCGGGACAGCTAGAAGGCCCCTCCACTTT. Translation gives CASRQAGTARRPLHF.